This T cell receptor (beta chain) is drawn from a study of blood T cell repertoires in COVID-19 (dated by TCRdb to between 2020 and 2021). Context from the whole study: The collaborator samples originated in the United States, Italy and Spain and spanned the acute and convalescent phases of COVID-19. The prospective study material was composed of cDNA or gDNA derived from T cells, B-cell-depleted T cells, or PBMCs. Subjects who had been exposed to COVID-19, were actively infected with it, or had recovered from it provided the deeply sampled blood TCRbeta repertoires that made up the dataset. The repertoires were released in a freely available public database intended as a resource for research on the immune response to SARS-CoV-2. The samples were drawn from the first 160 participants of the ongoing ImmuneRACE study and from 950 to 1,500 subjects provided by 6 global collaborators. Sample metadata almost always included a de-identified subject ID, COVID-19 status, age in years and sex. Where HLA class I and class II types were available, the types were taken from metadata supplied by the sample provider, not from assay-based typing. The investigation overall reported the following: The amount of clinical and demographic metadata varied by source and participant and was provided uncurated.

At one collaborating source in Seattle, patients were enrolled during active infection and were followed longitudinally through the course of disease. Whole blood was collected in K2EDTA tubes by collaborating institutions according to the institutions' own protocols. For TCRbeta analysis, collaborator samples were shipped as frozen whole blood, as isolated PBMCs, or as DNA extracted from either sample type. The CDR3 numbers 16 residues from cysteine through phenylalanine. Only the CDR3 DNA stays, 48 bases, in frame from base 1. The germline V gene (reference sequence) sets CDR1 to SEHNR and CDR2 to FQNEAQ. At the junction V is shortened by 4 bases and J by 5 bases; bases outside the gene matches: 11. TCRbeta CDR3 regions were amplified from genomic DNA by means of the immunoSEQ Assay, a bias-controlled multiplex PCR. The paper's data handling went like this. Within the assay, amplification of reference gene primers was used to estimate how many nucleated cells each sample contained. Sequence reads were collapsed and filtered to measure the absolute abundance of every unique TCRbeta CDR3 rearrangement. For each sample, productive Simpson clonality was calculated by taking the square root of Simpson's diversity index across productive rearrangements. Here the immuneACCESS table is served through TCRdb, limited to in-frame sequences with V and J called. Missing clones are a known gap in these copies; in checked studies unresolved V genes cover under half, and the rest lacks a known reason. That table furnishes V, J and clone size, whereas the DNA furnished D and trimming. This sample holds approximately 180,000 clones; under 90% were observed only once. About 18% of the sample belongs to the ten largest clones.

About this clone: What antigen it recognizes has not been identified. No base quality information exists; no much larger clone differs at one position.

Source material: peripheral blood. The chain couples TRBV7-9 to TRBJ2-1, with TRBD1 identical over 7 junction bases. The receptor's source is a person aged 70 to 85 with COVID-19, enrolled during active disease. The nucleotides are TGTGCCAGCAGCTCCCTCGACAGGGTGGTGGACAATGAGCAGTTCTTC. It specifies CASSSLDRVVDNEQFF.